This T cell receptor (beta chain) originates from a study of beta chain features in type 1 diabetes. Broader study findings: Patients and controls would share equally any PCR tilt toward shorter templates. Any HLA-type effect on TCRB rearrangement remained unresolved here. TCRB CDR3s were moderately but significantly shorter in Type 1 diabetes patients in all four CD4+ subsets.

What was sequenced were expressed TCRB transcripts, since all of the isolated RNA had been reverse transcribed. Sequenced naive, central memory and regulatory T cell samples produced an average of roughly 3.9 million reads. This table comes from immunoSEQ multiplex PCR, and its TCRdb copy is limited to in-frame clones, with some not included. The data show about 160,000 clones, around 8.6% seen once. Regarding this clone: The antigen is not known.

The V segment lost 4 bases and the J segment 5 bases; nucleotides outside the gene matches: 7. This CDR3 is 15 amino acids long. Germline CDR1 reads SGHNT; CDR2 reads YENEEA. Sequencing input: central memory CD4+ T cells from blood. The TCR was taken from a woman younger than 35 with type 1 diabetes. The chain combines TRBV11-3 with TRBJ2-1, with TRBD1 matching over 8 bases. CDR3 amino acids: CASSSPGQGDNEQFF. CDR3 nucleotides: TGTGCCAGCAGCTCTCCCGGACAGGGAGACAATGAGCAGTTCTTC.